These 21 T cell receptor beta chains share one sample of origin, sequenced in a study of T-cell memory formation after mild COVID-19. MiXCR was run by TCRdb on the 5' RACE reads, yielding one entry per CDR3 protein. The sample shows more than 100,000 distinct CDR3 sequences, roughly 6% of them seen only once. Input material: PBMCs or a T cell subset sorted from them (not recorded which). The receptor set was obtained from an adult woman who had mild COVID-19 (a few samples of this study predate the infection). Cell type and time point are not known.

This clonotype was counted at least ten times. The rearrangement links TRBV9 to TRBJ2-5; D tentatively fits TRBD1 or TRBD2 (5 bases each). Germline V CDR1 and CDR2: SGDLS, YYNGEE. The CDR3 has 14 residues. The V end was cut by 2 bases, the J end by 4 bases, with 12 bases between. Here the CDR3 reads CASSVGTLGETQYF. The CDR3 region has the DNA TGTGCCAGCAGCGTGGGGACCCTGGGAGAGACCCAGTACTTC.

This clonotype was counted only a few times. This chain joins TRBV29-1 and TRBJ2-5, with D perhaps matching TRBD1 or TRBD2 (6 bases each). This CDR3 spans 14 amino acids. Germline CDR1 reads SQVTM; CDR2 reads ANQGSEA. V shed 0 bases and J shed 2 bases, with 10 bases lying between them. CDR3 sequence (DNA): TGCAGCGTTGAAGATACGGGGGCTCAAGAGACCCAGTACTTC. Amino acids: CSVEDTGAQETQYF. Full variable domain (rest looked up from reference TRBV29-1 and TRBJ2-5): SAVISQKPSRDICQRGTSLTIQCQVDSQVTMMFWYRQQPGQSLTLIATANQGSEATYESGFVIDKFPISRPNLTFSTLTVSNMSPEDSSIYLCSVEDTGAQETQYFGPGTRLLVL.

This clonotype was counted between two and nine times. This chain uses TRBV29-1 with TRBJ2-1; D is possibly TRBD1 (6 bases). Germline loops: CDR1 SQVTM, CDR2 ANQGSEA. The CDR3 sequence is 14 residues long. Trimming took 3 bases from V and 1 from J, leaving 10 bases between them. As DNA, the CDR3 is TGCAGCGTTGACAGGGACACGTCCTACAATGAGCAGTTCTTC. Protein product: CSVDRDTSYNEQFF.

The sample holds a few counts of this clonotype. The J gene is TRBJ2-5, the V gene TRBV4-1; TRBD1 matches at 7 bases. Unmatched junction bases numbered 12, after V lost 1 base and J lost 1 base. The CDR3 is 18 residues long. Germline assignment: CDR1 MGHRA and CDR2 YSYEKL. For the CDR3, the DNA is TGCGCCAGCAGCCAAGTTGTCTCGACAGGGTTTACCCAAGAGACCCAGTACTTC. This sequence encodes CASSQVVSTGFTQETQYF.

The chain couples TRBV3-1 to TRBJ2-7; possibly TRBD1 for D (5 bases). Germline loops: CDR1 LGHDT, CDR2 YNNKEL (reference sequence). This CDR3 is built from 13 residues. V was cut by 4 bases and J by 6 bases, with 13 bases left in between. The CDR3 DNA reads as TGTGCCAGCAGCCCCCATGGGGCGGTCGAGCAGTACTTC. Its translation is CASSPHGAVEQYF.

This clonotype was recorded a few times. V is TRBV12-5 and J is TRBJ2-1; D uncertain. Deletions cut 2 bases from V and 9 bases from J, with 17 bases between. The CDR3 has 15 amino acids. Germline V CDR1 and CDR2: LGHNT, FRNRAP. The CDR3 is CASGLPYTPGPEQFF. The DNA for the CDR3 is TGTGCTAGTGGTTTGCCTTATACCCCCGGGCCTGAGCAGTTCTTC.

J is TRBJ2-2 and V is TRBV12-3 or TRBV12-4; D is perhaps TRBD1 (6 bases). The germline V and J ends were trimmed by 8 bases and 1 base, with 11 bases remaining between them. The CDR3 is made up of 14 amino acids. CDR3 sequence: CASQGQGNTGELFF. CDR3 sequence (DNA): TGTGCCAGCCAGGGGCAGGGGAACACCGGGGAGCTGTTTTTT.

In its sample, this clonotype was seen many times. The DNA of the CDR3 is TGTGCCAGCAGCCAACACTACCTTAAGGAGCGGGAGTTTTGTCCCATCCACAATGAGCAGTTCTTC. Its translation is CASSQHYLKEREFCPIHNEQFF. The rearrangement uses TRBV3-2 and TRBJ2-1; no check of the table's D call, TRBD2, against the DNA was made. TRBV3-2 is marked as a pseudogene. The CDR3 contains 22 residues.

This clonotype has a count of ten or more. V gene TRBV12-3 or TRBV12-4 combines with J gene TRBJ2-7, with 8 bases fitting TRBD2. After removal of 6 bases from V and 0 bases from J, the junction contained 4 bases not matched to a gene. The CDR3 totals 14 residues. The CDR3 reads CASRPGLGSYEQYF. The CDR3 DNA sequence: TGTGCCAGCAGACCGGGACTAGGCTCCTACGAGCAGTACTTC.

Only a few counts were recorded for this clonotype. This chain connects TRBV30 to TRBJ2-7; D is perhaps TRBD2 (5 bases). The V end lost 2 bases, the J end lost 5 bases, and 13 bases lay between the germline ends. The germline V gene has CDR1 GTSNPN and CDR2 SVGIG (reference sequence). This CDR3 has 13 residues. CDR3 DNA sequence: TGTGCCTGGAGTTGGACTTCGCAACACGAGCAGTACTTC. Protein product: CAWSWTSQHEQYF.

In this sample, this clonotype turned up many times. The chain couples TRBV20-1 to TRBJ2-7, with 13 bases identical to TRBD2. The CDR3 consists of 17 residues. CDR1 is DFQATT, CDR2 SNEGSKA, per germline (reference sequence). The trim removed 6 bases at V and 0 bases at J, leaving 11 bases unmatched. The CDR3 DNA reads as TGCAGTGCCCCGACCGGGACTAGCGGGATGTTCTCCTACGAGCAGTACTTC. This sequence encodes CSAPTGTSGMFSYEQYF.

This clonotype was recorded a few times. The DNA of the CDR3 is TGTGCCAGCAGTGATCCGCTCAGGTTGGATAATGAGCAGTTCTTC. It codes for CASSDPLRLDNEQFF. The chain joins TRBV25-1 to TRBJ2-1; the D is unclear. The V gene lost 3 bases and the J gene lost 7 bases, with 16 bases spanning the gap. CDR1 MGHDK and CDR2 SYGVNS come from the germline V gene. The CDR3 extends over 15 amino acids.

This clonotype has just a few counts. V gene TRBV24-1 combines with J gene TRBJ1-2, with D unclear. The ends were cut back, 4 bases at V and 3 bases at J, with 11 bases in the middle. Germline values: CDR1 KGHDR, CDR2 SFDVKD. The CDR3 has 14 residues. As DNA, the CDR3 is TGTGCCACCAGTGACCCCCTGCGCCACTATGGCTACACCTTC. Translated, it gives CATSDPLRHYGYTF.

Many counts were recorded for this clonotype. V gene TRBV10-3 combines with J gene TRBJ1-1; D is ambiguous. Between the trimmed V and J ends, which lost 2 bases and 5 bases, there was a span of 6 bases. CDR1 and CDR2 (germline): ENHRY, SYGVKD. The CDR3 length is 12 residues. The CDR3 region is CAISEVETEAFF. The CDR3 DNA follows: TGTGCCATCAGTGAGGTGGAGACTGAAGCTTTCTTT.

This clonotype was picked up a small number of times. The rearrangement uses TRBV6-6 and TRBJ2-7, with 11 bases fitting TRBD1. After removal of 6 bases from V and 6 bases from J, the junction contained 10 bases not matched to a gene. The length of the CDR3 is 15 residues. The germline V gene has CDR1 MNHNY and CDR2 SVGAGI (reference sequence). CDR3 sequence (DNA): TGTGCCAGCAGCCCTTTCGCGGGACAGGGGGGCGAGCAGTACTTC. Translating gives CASSPFAGQGGEQYF.

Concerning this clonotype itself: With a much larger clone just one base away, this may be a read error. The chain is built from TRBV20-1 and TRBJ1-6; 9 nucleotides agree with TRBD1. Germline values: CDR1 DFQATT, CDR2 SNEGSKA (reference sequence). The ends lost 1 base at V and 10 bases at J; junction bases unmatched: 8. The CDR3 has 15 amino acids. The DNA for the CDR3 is TGCAGTGCTAGAGGGGGGGACAGGGTTAAGTCACCCCTCCACTTT. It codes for CSARGGDRVKSPLHF.

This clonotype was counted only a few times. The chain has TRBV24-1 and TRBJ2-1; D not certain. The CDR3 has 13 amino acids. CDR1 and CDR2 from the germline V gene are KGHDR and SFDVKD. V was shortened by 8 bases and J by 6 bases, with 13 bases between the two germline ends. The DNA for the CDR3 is TGTGCCACCAAGAGTGGGGAAACCAATGAGCAGTTCTTC. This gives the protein CATKSGETNEQFF.

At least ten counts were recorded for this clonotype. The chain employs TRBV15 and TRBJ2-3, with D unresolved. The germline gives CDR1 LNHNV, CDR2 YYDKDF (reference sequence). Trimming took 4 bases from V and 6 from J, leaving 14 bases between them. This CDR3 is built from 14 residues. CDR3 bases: TGTGCCACCAGCAAAGGGCAGGCTCTGGATACGCAGTATTTT. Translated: CATSKGQALDTQYF.

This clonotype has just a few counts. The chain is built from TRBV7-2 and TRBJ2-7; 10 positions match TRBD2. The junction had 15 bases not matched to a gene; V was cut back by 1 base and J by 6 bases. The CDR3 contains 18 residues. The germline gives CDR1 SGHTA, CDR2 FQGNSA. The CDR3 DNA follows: TGTGCCAGCAGCTTAGAAGGGCTAGCGGGAGCCCCCTCTCTCGAGCAGTACTTC. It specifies CASSLEGLAGAPSLEQYF. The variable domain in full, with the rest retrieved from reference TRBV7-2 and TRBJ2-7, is GAGVSQSPSNKVTEKGKDVELRCDPISGHTALYWYRQSLGQGLEFLIYFQGNSAPDKSGLPSDRFSAERTGGSVSTLTIQRTQQEDSAVYLCASSLEGLAGAPSLEQYFGPGTRLTVT.

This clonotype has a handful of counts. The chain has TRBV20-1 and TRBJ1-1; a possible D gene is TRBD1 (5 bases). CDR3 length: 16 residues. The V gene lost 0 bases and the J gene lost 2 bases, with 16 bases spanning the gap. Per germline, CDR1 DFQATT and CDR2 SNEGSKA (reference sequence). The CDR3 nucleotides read TGCAGTGCTAGAGATGCCAAAAGGACATTTAACACTGAAGCTTTCTTT. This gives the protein CSARDAKRTFNTEAFF.

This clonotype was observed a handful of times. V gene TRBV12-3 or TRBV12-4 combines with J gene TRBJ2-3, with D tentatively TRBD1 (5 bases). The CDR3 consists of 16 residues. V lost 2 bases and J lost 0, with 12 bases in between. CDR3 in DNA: TGTGCCAGCAGTTTAACACAGGCCTACAGCACAGATACGCAGTATTTT. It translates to CASSLTQAYSTDTQYF.